This TCR beta chain was captured in a study of T cells in Graves' hyperthyroidism and ophthalmopathy. Trimming removed 0 bases at V and 6 bases at J, with 10 bases between. The CDR3 has 14 residues. CDR1 is LGHNA, CDR2 YNFKEQ, per germline. Amplification of TCR beta CDR3 regions was performed using RNA transcripts as template. The HTBI primer set drove a first-round RT-PCR of the TCR CDR3. One entry per CDR3 protein, called by TCRdb with MiXCR from the multiplex PCR reads. The repertoire holds about 300,000 distinct CDR3 sequences, roughly 18% seen once, with just under 40% in the top ten. This clonotype was observed a few times.

Sample: blood. This receptor was obtained from a man aged 45-60 years with Graves' ophthalmopathy. V is TRBV4-2 and J is TRBJ2-3; D gene unclear. This chain's CDR3 is CASSQDTAYDTQYF. DNA of the CDR3: TGTGCCAGCAGCCAAGATACGGCTTACGATACGCAGTATTTT.